This TCR beta chain appears in the sequencing data of a study of cytomegalovirus exposure and HLA in healthy donors. Study observations and caveats: Per a later analysis, roughly 17,000 TCR beta sequences showed association with HLA alleles at 0.05 false discovery rate. The study reported that TCR beta sequences accurately predicted HLA-A and HLA-B alleles in most subjects.

A remark on this clone: Its target is unknown.

V was trimmed by 7 bases and J by 2 bases, leaving 11 bases between them. In germline, CDR1 is MNHNY, CDR2 SVGAGI (reference sequence). This CDR3 spans 13 amino acids. PCR amplification relied on 60 Vbeta primers (plus 13 Jbeta primers). Clones were sequenced by immunoSEQ multiplex PCR, and TCRdb holds only the in-frame ones, with some missing. The sample lists some 150,000 clones; 65% to 85% were seen once. Specimen: PBMCs. The chain links TRBV6-6 to TRBJ2-5; D might be TRBD1 (6 bases). This clonotype was sampled from a woman in her twenties or thirties in good health and CMV-seropositive. The DNA for the CDR3 is TGTGCCAGCAAAGGACAGCTACAAGAGACCCAGTACTTC. Translated: CASKGQLQETQYF.